This is a list of T cell receptor beta chains from one sample in a study of shared clonotypes between healthy human individuals. Produced via immunoSEQ multiplex PCR; TCRdb's table is partial and in-frame only. The sample has 450,000 to 700,000 clones; about 95% are singletons. Sequenced sample: naive CD8+ T cells sorted from blood. All receptors derive from a woman aged 25-40 years in good health. Both conserved end residues are part of each CDR3. D genes are given only for firm matches. Part of the rows lack a size; the others show once, few, many or a class for expanded clones.

d_call,v_call,clone_size,j_call,cdr3_aa,cdr3_nt
-,TRBV6-4,-,TRBJ2-1,CASSANPGLLGNEQFF,TGTGCCAGCAGCGCAAATCCGGGACTCCTGGGGAATGAGCAGTTCTTC
-,TRBV27,-,TRBJ2-6,CATLNREGPGANVLTF,TGTGCCACCCTAAACCGCGAGGGACCTGGGGCCAACGTCCTGACTTTC
TRBD1,TRBV2,-,TRBJ1-4,CASSEGQGVEKLFF,TGTGCCAGCAGTGAGGGACAGGGGGTTGAAAAACTGTTTTTT
-,TRBV7-2,-,TRBJ2-7,CASSPVVGGAYEQYF,TGTGCCAGCAGCCCAGTCGTAGGGGGGGCCTACGAGCAGTACTTC
TRBD2,TRBV27,-,TRBJ2-1,CASSLPLAGVYNEQFF,TGTGCCAGCAGTTTACCCCTAGCGGGAGTATACAATGAGCAGTTCTTC
-,TRBV19,-,TRBJ1-2,CASSIPEGSYGYTF,TGTGCCAGTAGTATACCCGAAGGGAGCTATGGCTACACCTTC
TRBD1,TRBV28,-,TRBJ1-3,CASSPLGTVGNTIYF,TGTGCCAGCAGCCCTCTCGGGACAGTCGGAAACACCATATATTTT
-,TRBV25-1,-,TRBJ2-1,CASGWTGMTNEQFF,TGTGCCAGCGGTTGGACCGGGATGACCAATGAGCAGTTCTTC
-,TRBV2,-,TRBJ2-2,CAGTGTPNTGELFF,TGTGCCGGAACCGGGACACCCAACACCGGGGAGCTGTTTTTT
TRBD1,TRBV27,-,TRBJ1-1,CASSLRGLGTEAFF,TGTGCCAGCAGTTTAAGGGGGCTTGGGACTGAAGCTTTCTTT
TRBD1,TRBV14,-,TRBJ2-5,CASSLATGVVETQYF,TGTGCCAGCAGCCTTGCTACAGGGGTGGTCGAGACCCAGTACTTC
TRBD1,TRBV28,-,TRBJ1-5,CASSIDREPQPQHF,TGTGCCAGCAGTATAGACAGGGAACCTCAGCCCCAGCATTTT
-,TRBV28,once,TRBJ1-3,CASRGTVGARGNTIYF,TGTGCCAGCAGGGGAACCGTGGGGGCTCGTGGAAACACCATATATTTT
-,TRBV27,-,TRBJ2-2,CASSPNSNTGELFF,TGTGCCAGCAGTCCGAACTCGAACACCGGGGAGCTGTTTTTT
-,TRBV7-9,-,TRBJ1-2,CASRTVDNYGYTF,TGTGCCAGCCGGACAGTAGATAACTATGGCTACACCTTC
TRBD1,TRBV13,-,TRBJ2-7,CASSQGQSSYEQYF,TGTGCCAGCAGCCAGGGACAGAGCTCCTACGAGCAGTACTTC
TRBD1,TRBV27,-,TRBJ1-4,CASSGPGGNEKLFF,TGTGCCAGCAGTGGGCCAGGGGGTAATGAAAAACTGTTTTTT
TRBD1,TRBV29-1,-,TRBJ2-7,CSVAGTGEYEQYF,TGCAGCGTTGCCGGGACAGGAGAATACGAGCAGTACTTC
TRBD2,TRBV27,-,TRBJ2-1,CASSAIAGLYNEQFF,TGTGCCAGCAGTGCCATAGCGGGGCTCTACAATGAGCAGTTCTTC
-,TRBV4-1,-,TRBJ2-7,CASSQGHGGEQYF,TGCGCCAGCAGCCAAGGACACGGAGGCGAGCAGTACTTC
-,TRBV18,-,TRBJ1-5,CASSIKQGRDQPQHF,TGTGCCAGCTCCATCAAACAGGGAAGGGATCAGCCCCAGCATTTT
TRBD2,TRBV27,-,TRBJ2-3,CASSLRAGGNTDTQYF,TGTGCCAGCAGTTTAAGAGCGGGAGGAAACACAGATACGCAGTATTTT
TRBD1,TRBV6-5,-,TRBJ1-1,CASSYSGQGNTEAFF,TGTGCCAGCAGTTACTCGGGACAGGGGAACACTGAAGCTTTCTTT
-,TRBV2,-,TRBJ1-4,CASSEGVLFVTTNEKLFF,TGTGCCAGCAGTGAAGGGGTTCTGTTTGTTACAACTAATGAAAAACTGTTTTTT
TRBD2,TRBV27,-,TRBJ2-1,CASSSSGLAGAGNEQFF,TGTGCCAGCAGCTCGTCGGGACTAGCGGGAGCAGGGAATGAGCAGTTCTTC